One and the same sample provided the 30 T cell receptor beta chains below, sequenced in a study of blood T cell repertoires in COVID-19 (dated by TCRdb to between 2020 and 2021). Receptor amplification or capture employed the immunoSEQ multiplex PCR assay. Held by TCRdb, this immuneACCESS table contains in-frame sequences only and omits some clones. Under half of the omission traces to an unresolved V gene where checked; the cause of the rest is unknown. This sample comprises roughly 230,000 clones, around 82% of them detected only once. The ten biggest clones cover under 5% of the sample. The sequenced material came from peripheral blood. These receptor sequences come from a man aged 45-60 years with active or convalescent COVID-19.

V is TRBV19 and J is TRBJ2-3; 11 nucleotides align to TRBD1. Germline CDR1 is LNHDA and CDR2 is SQIVND (reference sequence). The CDR3 length is 16 residues. Trimming took 3 bases from V and 3 from J; bases not matched to a gene: 5. Here the CDR3 DNA reads TGTGCCAGTAGTATGAGGACAGGGGGCGCAACAGATACGCAGTATTTT. Translation gives CASSMRTGGATDTQYF.

The CDR3 spells CASSLRGGRGGELFF. CDR3 in DNA: TGTGCCAGCAGCTTGCGCGGGGGAAGGGGCGGGGAGCTGTTTTTT. The chain carries TRBV5-4 and TRBJ2-2, with 7 bases lining up with TRBD2. V lost 1 base to trimming and J lost 7 bases; unmatched junction nucleotides: 7. This CDR3 contains 15 residues. CDR1 is SGHNT and CDR2 is YYREEE in the germline V gene (reference sequence).

This clone was detected only a few times. The chain combines TRBV28 with TRBJ1-4; no firm D call. The germline CDR1 and CDR2 sequences are MDHEN and SYDVKM. The V end lost 6 bases, the J end lost 4 bases, and 12 bases lay between the germline ends. This CDR3 is built from 14 residues. CDR3 loop: CASRPLGSNEKLFF. The CDR3 bases are TGTGCCAGCAGACCCTTGGGGAGTAATGAAAAACTGTTTTTT.

The V call is TRBV28, the J call TRBJ1-6, with D unresolved. Germline-derived CDR1 and CDR2 are MDHEN and SYDVKM. This CDR3 spans 16 amino acids. The ends were cut back, 5 bases at V and 6 bases at J, with 17 bases in the middle. The CDR3 coding sequence is TGTGCCAGCAGTCTTAGTTTAGCCCTCCGTAATTCACCCCTCCACTTT. Translation: CASSLSLALRNSPLHF.

Only one count was recorded for this clone. The chain recombines TRBV4-1 with TRBJ1-6; D not resolved. The CDR3 covers 14 residues. The ends were cut back, 2 bases at V and 11 bases at J, with 13 bases in the middle. CDR1 MGHRA and CDR2 YSYEKL come from the germline V gene. The CDR3 nucleotides are TGCGCCAGCAGCCAAAGCGTCATTGAAACACCCCTCCACTTT. Translating it yields CASSQSVIETPLHF.

V is TRBV4-2 and J is TRBJ2-2; 15 bases agree with TRBD2. The trim removed 2 bases at V and 5 bases at J, leaving 15 bases unmatched. The CDR3 extends over 21 amino acids. Germline CDR1 reads LGHNA; CDR2 reads YNFKEQ. The CDR3 region is CASSQRWTSGGADRETGELFF. CDR3 DNA sequence: TGTGCCAGCAGCCAACGATGGACTAGCGGGGGGGCGGACCGGGAGACCGGGGAGCTGTTTTTT.

This clone has only a few counts. V usage is TRBV18 and J usage is TRBJ2-3; D is unresolved. Germline lookup yields CDR1 KGHSH and CDR2 LQKENI. The CDR3 sequence is 12 residues long. Trimming pared 8 bases from V and 4 bases from J, leaving 10 bases between. The CDR3: CASAPGSDTQYF. The CDR3 DNA sequence: TGTGCCAGCGCCCCAGGATCAGATACGCAGTATTTT.

J is TRBJ2-1 and V is TRBV6-2 or TRBV6-3; 9 bases match TRBD1. V shed 4 bases and J 2 bases; nucleotides not matched to a gene: 3. Germline CDR1 reads MNHEY; CDR2 reads SVGEGT. CDR3 length equals 15 residues. This CDR3 is CASSSGQGPYNEQFF. In nucleotides, the CDR3 is TGTGCCAGCAGTTCCGGACAGGGGCCCTACAATGAGCAGTTCTTC.

Here the CDR3 DNA reads TGTGCCAGCAGCGAGCACCGGGACAGCTCCTACAATGAGCAGTTCTTC. It is translated as CASSEHRDSSYNEQFF. The chain is built from TRBV9 and TRBJ2-1, with 7 bases matching TRBD1. The V gene's germline CDR1 is SGDLS and CDR2 YYNGEE. Trimming cost V 3 bases and J 0 bases; bases outside gene matches: 6. The CDR3 is made up of 16 amino acids. Drawing the rest from reference TRBV9 and TRBJ2-1, the complete variable domain is DSGVTQTPKHLITATGQRVTLRCSPRSGDLSVYWYQQSLDQGLQFLIQYYNGEERAKGNILERFSAQQFPDLHSELNLSSLELGDSALYFCASSEHRDSSYNEQFFGPGTRLTVL.

V gene TRBV7-9 combines with J gene TRBJ1-6, with D perhaps matching TRBD1 (5 bases). The germline CDR1 and CDR2 sequences are SEHNR and FQNEAQ (reference sequence). Deletions cut 1 base from V and 7 bases from J, with 8 bases between. This CDR3 contains 14 residues. This chain's CDR3 is CASSLDRNNSPLHF. DNA for the CDR3: TGTGCCAGCAGCTTAGACAGGAACAATTCACCCCTCCACTTT. Full variable domain (rest looked up from reference TRBV7-9 and TRBJ1-6): DTGVSQNPRHKITKRGQNVTFRCDPISEHNRLYWYRQTLGQGPEFLTYFQNEAQLEKSRLLSDRFSAERPKGSFSTLEIQRTEQGDSAMYLCASSLDRNNSPLHFGNGTRLTVT.

The genes are TRBV5-6 and TRBJ2-3; 8 bases agree with TRBD1. The trim removed 2 bases at V and 1 base at J, leaving 3 bases unmatched. The germline V gene has CDR1 SGHDT and CDR2 YYEEEE. This CDR3 contains 15 residues. The CDR3 region has the DNA TGTGCCAGCAGCTTAACGGGACAGGGCACAGATACGCAGTATTTT. It is translated as CASSLTGQGTDTQYF.

The chain links TRBV27 to TRBJ1-3, with TRBD1 as a possible D gene (5 bases). V was pared by 6 bases and J by 9 bases, with 9 bases between. The CDR3 contains 11 residues. CDR1 is MNHEY, CDR2 SMNVEV, per germline (reference sequence). Written as DNA, the CDR3 is TGTGCCAGCAGCGGGGGAGTCACCATATATTTT. Translated: CASSGGVTIYF.

As DNA, the CDR3 is TGTGCCACCAAAAGGGGGCCGGGAGAGACCCAGTACTTC. This codes for CATKRGPGETQYF. The chain couples TRBV24-1 to TRBJ2-5; 7 nucleotides agree with TRBD1. This CDR3 has 13 residues. Per germline, CDR1 KGHDR and CDR2 SFDVKD. J gave up 4 bases and V 8 bases, and 6 bases lay outside the gene matches.

The gene calls are TRBV7-9 and TRBJ1-5, with 7 bases lining up with TRBD1. J was trimmed by 4 bases and V by 5 bases; bases with no gene match: 14. The length of the CDR3 is 17 residues. The germline CDR1 and CDR2 sequences are SEHNR and FQNEAQ (reference sequence). Here the CDR3 DNA reads TGTGCCAGCAGCCAAACCACAGGGGCCGGGCGAAATCAGCCCCAGCATTTT. This translates into CASSQTTGAGRNQPQHF.

V usage is TRBV4-2 and J usage is TRBJ1-1, with D possibly being TRBD1 (5 bases). The CDR3 is 16 amino acids. The ends were cut back, 0 bases at V and 0 bases at J, with 11 bases in the middle. CDR1 is LGHNA, CDR2 YNFKEQ, per germline. This CDR3 is CASSQDDPRVNTEAFF. The DNA for the CDR3 is TGTGCCAGCAGCCAAGATGACCCCAGGGTGAACACTGAAGCTTTCTTT.

This sequence joins TRBV28 and TRBJ2-5; no definite D call. Germline loops: CDR1 MDHEN, CDR2 SYDVKM. The length of the CDR3 is 15 residues. Trimming pared 1 base from V and 5 bases from J, leaving 14 bases between. This CDR3 is CASSLSEFQRETQYF. The CDR3 nucleotides are TGTGCCAGCAGTTTATCCGAGTTCCAGAGGGAGACCCAGTACTTC.

The chain combines TRBV6-1 with TRBJ2-7; no definite D call. The CDR3 extends over 14 amino acids. The germline V and J ends were trimmed by 1 base and 0 bases, with 7 bases remaining between them. CDR1 is MNHNS, CDR2 SASEGT, per germline. The CDR3 DNA follows: TGTGCCAGCAGTGAAGGTCCCCGCTCCTACGAGCAGTACTTC. Its protein product is CASSEGPRSYEQYF.

This sequence joins TRBV5-4 and TRBJ2-2; TRBD1 aligns across 8 bases. Looked up from germline, CDR1 is SGHNT and CDR2 is YYREEE (reference sequence). The ends lost 3 bases at V and 5 bases at J; junction bases unmatched: 9. The CDR3 totals 16 residues. This CDR3 reads CASSSRTGSVTGELFF. DNA for the CDR3: TGTGCCAGCAGCTCCCGGACAGGGTCGGTGACCGGGGAGCTGTTTTTT.

The chain has TRBV7-2 and TRBJ1-2, with D tentatively TRBD1 (6 bases). Germline CDR1 and CDR2: SGHTA and FQGNSA. CDR3 length: 14 amino acids. Trimming took 5 bases from V and 7 from J, leaving 17 bases between them. In DNA form, the CDR3 reads TGTGCCAGCAGCCGCCCCGCAGGGGTTCTTGGCTACACCTTC. Translating gives CASSRPAGVLGYTF.

V gene TRBV3-1 (or the pseudogene TRBV3-2) combines with J gene TRBJ2-3; 12 nucleotides match TRBD2. Germline V gene lookup returns CDR1 LGHDT and CDR2 YNNKEL (reference sequence). The J segment lost 6 bases and the V segment lost 4 bases, leaving 8 bases of the junction unmatched. CDR3 size: 16 residues. The CDR3 loop reads CASSPPLAGGRDTQYF. The CDR3 bases are TGTGCCAGCAGCCCCCCGCTAGCGGGGGGGAGGGATACGCAGTATTTT.

The sample holds one count of this clone. The V and J genes are TRBV11-2 and TRBJ1-2; weak D call: TRBD1 (5 bases). Germline assignment: CDR1 SGHAT and CDR2 FQNNGV. The ends were cut back, 5 bases at V and 4 bases at J, with 23 bases in the middle. The CDR3 is 17 amino acids. The DNA of the CDR3 is TGTGCCAGCAGCCCACTAAAGTACGCGGGGGTAACCTATGGCTACACCTTC. Translation: CASSPLKYAGVTYGYTF.

The chain recombines TRBV27 with TRBJ1-6; no clear D gene. This CDR3 has 13 amino acids. The germline V gene has CDR1 MNHEY and CDR2 SMNVEV (reference sequence). Between the trimmed V and J ends, which lost 8 bases and 10 bases, there was a span of 15 bases. CDR3 residues: CASALGVGSPLHF. The DNA for the CDR3 is TGTGCCAGCGCCCTCGGGGTGGGCTCACCCCTCCACTTT.

The chain uses TRBV10-3 and TRBJ1-2; D not resolved. This CDR3 region has 11 residues. The ends were cut back, 8 bases at V and 8 bases at J, with 12 bases in the middle. Germline CDR1 and CDR2: ENHRY and SYGVKD. In DNA form, the CDR3 reads TGTGCCATCTCAGTATCGGAGGGCTACACCTTC. It encodes CAISVSEGYTF.

The gene calls are TRBV6-5 and TRBJ1-2; 9 bases fit TRBD1. The germline V gene encodes CDR1 MNHEY and CDR2 SVGAGI. This CDR3 is 15 amino acids long. The junction had 3 bases not matched to a gene; V was cut back by 2 bases and J by 2 bases. The DNA for the CDR3 is TGTGCCAGCAGTTACACCGGGACAGGGAACTATGGCTACACCTTC. This codes for CASSYTGTGNYGYTF.

This chain connects TRBV7-2 to TRBJ1-6; TRBD1 agrees at 9 bases. There are 15 residues in the CDR3. V shed 5 bases and J 9 bases; nucleotides not matched to a gene: 8. Germline CDR1 and CDR2: SGHTA and FQGNSA. CDR3 in DNA: TGTGCCAGCAGCCAAGGACAGGGGATTGGTTCACCCCTCCACTTT. Translation gives CASSQGQGIGSPLHF. Full variable domain (missing parts from reference TRBV7-2 and TRBJ1-6): GAGVSQSPSNKVTEKGKDVELRCDPISGHTALYWYRQSLGQGLEFLIYFQGNSAPDKSGLPSDRFSAERTGGSVSTLTIQRTQQEDSAVYLCASSQGQGIGSPLHFGNGTRLTVT.

The rearrangement links TRBV29-1 to TRBJ2-5; 7 nucleotides agree with TRBD1. The V gene's germline CDR1 is SQVTM and CDR2 ANQGSEA. The V segment lost 7 bases and the J segment 8 bases; nucleotides outside the gene matches: 16. The CDR3 spans 14 residues. The CDR3 DNA reads as TGCAGCGGACGGACAGGAATCGGCCTGGGCACCCAGTACTTC. This codes for CSGRTGIGLGTQYF. Variable domain in full (rest from reference TRBV29-1 and TRBJ2-5): SAVISQKPSRDICQRGTSLTIQCQVDSQVTMMFWYRQQPGQSLTLIATANQGSEATYESGFVIDKFPISRPNLTFSTLTVSNMSPEDSSIYLCSGRTGIGLGTQYFGPGTRLLVL.

V is TRBV19 and J is TRBJ2-1; TRBD1 aligns across 10 bases. The germline gives CDR1 LNHDA, CDR2 SQIVND (reference sequence). Trimming removed 3 bases from V and 7 bases from J; junction bases left unmatched: 9. The CDR3 sequence is 16 residues long. The DNA for the CDR3 is TGTGCCAGTAGTATGAATTTTGGACAGGGGGTTAATGAGCAGTTCTTC. It encodes CASSMNFGQGVNEQFF.

The rearrangement joins TRBV27 to TRBJ2-1; D possibly corresponds to TRBD2 (6 bases). Trimming pared 6 bases from V and 0 bases from J, leaving 18 bases between. Germline V gene sequence: CDR1 MNHEY, CDR2 SMNVEV (reference sequence). The CDR3 loop spans 17 amino acids. CDR3 nucleotide sequence: TGTGCCAGCAGCCGCTCTTTGGAGGGCCGCTCCTACAATGAGCAGTTCTTC. This translates into CASSRSLEGRSYNEQFF.

This chain uses TRBV28 with TRBJ1-1; 7 bases match TRBD1. CDR1 is MDHEN and CDR2 is SYDVKM in the germline V gene. V shed 6 bases and J 0 bases; nucleotides not matched to a gene: 4. The CDR3 loop spans 14 amino acids. The CDR3 bases are TGTGCCAGCAGCCCGGGACAGCTGAACACTGAAGCTTTCTTT. Encoded protein: CASSPGQLNTEAFF.

This chain uses TRBV10-3 with TRBJ2-5; TRBD1 is a possible D gene (5 bases). CDR3 length: 13 amino acids. V lost 6 bases and J 7 bases, leaving 15 bases between the germline ends. Germline loops: CDR1 ENHRY, CDR2 SYGVKD. The CDR3 reads CAIRSGPEGTQYF. The CDR3 DNA sequence: TGTGCCATCAGGTCAGGGCCAGAAGGGACCCAGTACTTC.